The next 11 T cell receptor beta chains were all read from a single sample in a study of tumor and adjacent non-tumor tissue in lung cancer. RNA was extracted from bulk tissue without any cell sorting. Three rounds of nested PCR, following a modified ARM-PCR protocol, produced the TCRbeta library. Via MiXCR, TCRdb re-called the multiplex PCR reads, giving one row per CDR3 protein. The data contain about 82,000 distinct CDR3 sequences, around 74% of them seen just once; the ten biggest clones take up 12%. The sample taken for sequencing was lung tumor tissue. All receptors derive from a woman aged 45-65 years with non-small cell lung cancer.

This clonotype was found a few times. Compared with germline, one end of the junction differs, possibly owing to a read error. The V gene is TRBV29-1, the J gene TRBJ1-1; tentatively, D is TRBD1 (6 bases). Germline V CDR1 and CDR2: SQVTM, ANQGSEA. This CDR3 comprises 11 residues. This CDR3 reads CSVAGAGETFF. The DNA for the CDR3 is TGCAGCGTCGCGGGGGCAGGTGAAACTTTCTTT.

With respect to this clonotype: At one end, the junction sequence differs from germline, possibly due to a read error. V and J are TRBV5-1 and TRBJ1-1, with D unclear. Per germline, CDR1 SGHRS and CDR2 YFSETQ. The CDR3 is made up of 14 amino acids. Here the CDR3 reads CASSLSQRDTEAFF. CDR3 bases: TGTGCCAGCAGCTTGTCCCAGAGGGACACTGAAGCTTTCTTT.

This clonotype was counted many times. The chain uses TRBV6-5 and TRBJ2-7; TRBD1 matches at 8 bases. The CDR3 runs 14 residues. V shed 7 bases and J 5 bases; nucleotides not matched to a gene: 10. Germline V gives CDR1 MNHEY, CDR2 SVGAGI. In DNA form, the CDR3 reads TGTGCCAGCAACCTACGGCAGGGGGCGAACGAGCAGTACTTC. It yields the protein CASNLRQGANEQYF.

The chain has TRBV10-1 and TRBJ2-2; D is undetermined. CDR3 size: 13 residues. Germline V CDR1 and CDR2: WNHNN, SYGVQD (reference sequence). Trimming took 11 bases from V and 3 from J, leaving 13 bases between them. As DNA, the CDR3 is TGCGCCGGCAATGACCTGTACACCGGGGAGCTGTTTTTT. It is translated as CAGNDLYTGELFF.

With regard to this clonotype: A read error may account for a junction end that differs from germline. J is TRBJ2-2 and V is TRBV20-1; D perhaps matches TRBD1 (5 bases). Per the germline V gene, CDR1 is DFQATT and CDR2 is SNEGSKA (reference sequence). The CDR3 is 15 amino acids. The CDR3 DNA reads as TGCAATGCTAGAGAGTGGACAAGAGACACCGGGGAGCTGTTTTTT. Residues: CNAREWTRDTGELFF.

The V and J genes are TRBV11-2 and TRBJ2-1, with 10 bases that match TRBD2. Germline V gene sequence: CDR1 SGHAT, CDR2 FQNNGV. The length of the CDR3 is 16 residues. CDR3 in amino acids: CGNSPGGLAGVDEQFF. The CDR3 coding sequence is TGTGGCAACAGCCCAGGGGGGCTAGCGGGAGTAGATGAGCAGTTCTTC.

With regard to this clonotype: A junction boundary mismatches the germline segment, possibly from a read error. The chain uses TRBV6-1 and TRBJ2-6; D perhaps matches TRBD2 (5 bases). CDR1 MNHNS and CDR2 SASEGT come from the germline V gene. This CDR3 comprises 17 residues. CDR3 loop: CVSTEVGEGVGANVLTF. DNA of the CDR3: TGTGTCAGCACTGAAGTGGGAGAGGGTGTTGGGGCCAACGTCCTGACTTTC.

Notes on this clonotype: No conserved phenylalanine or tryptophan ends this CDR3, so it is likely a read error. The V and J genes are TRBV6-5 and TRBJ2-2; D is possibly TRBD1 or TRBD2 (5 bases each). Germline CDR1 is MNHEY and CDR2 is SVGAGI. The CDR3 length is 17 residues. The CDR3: CASSYTGQTLKTGELFL. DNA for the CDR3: TGTGCTAGCAGTTACACGGGGCAGACCTTGAAGACCGGGGAGCTGTTTTTA.

The CDR3 loop is CSVPLLRDYNEQFF. The CDR3 nucleotides read TGCAGTGTTCCTCTCCTGCGGGACTATAATGAGCAGTTCTTC. V is TRBV20-1 and J is TRBJ2-1; 7 nucleotides line up with TRBD2. From germline, CDR1 is DFQATT and CDR2 SNEGSKA (reference sequence). This CDR3 has 14 residues. V dropped 7 bases and J dropped 7; count of bases not matched to a gene: 13.

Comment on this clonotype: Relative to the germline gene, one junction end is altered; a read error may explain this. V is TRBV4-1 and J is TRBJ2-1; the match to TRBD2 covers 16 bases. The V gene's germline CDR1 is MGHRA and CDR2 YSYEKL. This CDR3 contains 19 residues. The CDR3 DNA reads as TGCGCCAGCAGTCATCCGGGACTAGCGGGAGGGCCAAGATACAATGAGGAGTTCTTC. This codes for CASSHPGLAGGPRYNEEFF.

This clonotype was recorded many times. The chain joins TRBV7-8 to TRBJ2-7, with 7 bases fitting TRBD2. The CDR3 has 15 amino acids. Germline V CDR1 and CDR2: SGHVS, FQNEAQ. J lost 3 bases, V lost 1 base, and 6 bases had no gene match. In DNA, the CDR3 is TGTGCCAGCAGCTTAGGAGTAGCGGGCAACTACGAGCAGTACTTC. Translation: CASSLGVAGNYEQYF. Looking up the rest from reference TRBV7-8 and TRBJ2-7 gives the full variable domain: GAGVSQSPRYKVAKRGQDVALRCDPISGHVSLFWYQQALGQGPEFLTYFQNEAQLDKSGLPSDRFFAERPEGSVSTLKIQRTQQEDSAVYLCASSLGVAGNYEQYFGPGTRLTVT.